Here is one T cell receptor beta chain with its context. Both 60 Vbeta primers and 13 Jbeta primers went into the PCR. The repertoire was sequenced with immunoSEQ multiplex PCR; TCRdb's copy has only in-frame clones and lacks some. In the table there are 85,000 to 120,000 clones, around four fifths of which are singletons. This entry is derived from a study of cytomegalovirus exposure and HLA in healthy donors. Germline V gene sequence: CDR1 SGHRS, CDR2 YFSETQ. This CDR3 is built from 13 residues. Between the trimmed V and J ends, which lost 3 bases and 2 bases, there was a span of 9 bases. J is TRBJ2-7 and V is TRBV5-1, with D possibly TRBD2 on 5 matching bases. Sequencing was performed on PBMCs. The source is a man aged 35-49 years in good health and CMV-seronegative. The DNA for the CDR3 is TGCGCCAGCAGCTCCACTAGAACCTACGAGCAGTACTTC. Protein: CASSSTRTYEQYF.